This TCR beta chain appears in the sequencing data of a study of blood T cell repertoires in COVID-19. For the study at large: Samples of COVID-19 (acute and convalescent) were obtained from the United States, Italy and Spain. The cDNA or gDNA used as material had been derived from T cells, B-cell-depleted T cells, or PBMCs.

Libraries were prepared by immunoSEQ multiplex PCR; TCRdb keeps only in-frame clonotypes and omits some of them. The sample yields around 100,000 clones, 70% to 90% seen once. This clonotype was sampled from a human donor in a cohort sampled during active COVID-19. Sequencing was done on a sample of peripheral blood.

As DNA, the CDR3 is TGTGCCATCAGGACTAGCGGGAGGGGCGGTGAGCAGTTCTTC. This encodes CAIRTSGRGGEQFF. The rearrangement joins TRBV10-3 to TRBJ2-1; TRBD2 agrees at 14 bases. J was trimmed by 9 bases and V by 6 bases; bases with no gene match: 4. Germline CDR1 ENHRY, CDR2 SYGVKD. The CDR3 spans 14 residues.